Each of the 21 T cell receptor beta chains below was sequenced from the same sample in a study of beta chain features in type 1 diabetes. Expressed TCRB transcripts were sequenced because the isolated RNA had all been reverse transcribed beforehand. Repertoires were generated with immunoSEQ multiplex PCR, while TCRdb's copy carries only in-frame clones and drops some. The repertoire holds about 350,000 clones, with around a fifth as singletons. The sequenced sample was naive CD4+ T cells from blood. The receptors were sampled from a woman aged 18-29 years in good health.

This sequence joins TRBV19 and TRBJ2-7, with 7 positions matching TRBD1. Germline V gene lookup returns CDR1 LNHDA and CDR2 SQIVND (reference sequence). Trimming removed 7 bases from V and 4 bases from J; junction bases left unmatched: 13. The CDR3 contains 15 residues. The DNA for the CDR3 is TGTGCCAGTACCTTTTCGACAGGGATTGGGTACGAGCAGTACTTC. Encoded protein: CASTFSTGIGYEQYF.

This clone was counted a few times. The V call is TRBV7-9, the J call TRBJ2-1; 11 bases fit TRBD2. Unmatched junction bases numbered 6, after V lost 5 bases and J lost 6 bases. CDR1 and CDR2 (germline): SEHNR, FQNEAQ (reference sequence). This CDR3 contains 15 residues. The CDR3 spells CASSLTSGSINEQFF. The CDR3, as DNA: TGTGCCAGCAGCCTAACTAGCGGGAGTATCAATGAGCAGTTCTTC.

This clone has only a few counts. The V call is TRBV15, the J call TRBJ2-7; 12 bases fit TRBD2. This CDR3 comprises 16 residues. Losses at the gene ends were 0 bases for V and 10 bases for J; bases not matched to a gene: 10. Germline V gene lookup returns CDR1 LNHNV and CDR2 YYDKDF (reference sequence). The CDR3 region is CATSRDRASGRAEQYF. The CDR3 nucleotides are TGTGCCACCAGCAGAGATCGGGCTAGCGGGAGGGCCGAACAGTACTTC.

The chain has TRBV29-1 and TRBJ1-1, with D perhaps TRBD1 (6 bases). CDR1 is SQVTM, CDR2 ANQGSEA, per germline. The V end was cut by 5 bases, the J end by 5 bases, with 15 bases between. This CDR3 region has 13 residues. Written as DNA, the CDR3 is TGCAGCGTTAGCGGACAGCATCAGACTGAAGCTTTCTTT. Translated, it gives CSVSGQHQTEAFF.

As to this clone: A junction end diverges from the germline sequence, so it may reflect a read error. Distinct nucleotide sequences in the sample also encode this CDR3. This sequence joins TRBV27 and TRBJ2-3; no reliable D call. The germline V gene encodes CDR1 MNHEY and CDR2 SMNVEV (reference sequence). The CDR3 is 13 residues long. The CDR3 reads CASSLAGTDTQYF. The CDR3 region has the DNA TGTGCCAGCAGTTTGGCAGGCACAGATACGCAATATTTT.

The rearrangement links TRBV7-2 to TRBJ2-5; D is ambiguous. The germline CDR1 and CDR2 sequences are SGHTA and FQGNSA. V was shortened by 3 bases and J by 2 bases, with 10 bases between the two germline ends. CDR3 length equals 14 residues. The CDR3 is CASSFQGVQETQYF. CDR3 bases: TGTGCCAGCAGCTTCCAAGGAGTTCAAGAGACCCAGTACTTC.

This chain uses TRBV5-4 with TRBJ2-1, with 15 bases that match TRBD2. Germline V gene lookup returns CDR1 SGHNT and CDR2 YYREEE (reference sequence). This CDR3 has 18 amino acids. Trimming removed 0 bases from V and 6 bases from J; junction bases left unmatched: 7. The CDR3, as DNA: TGTGCCAGCAGCTTGGACGGACTAGCGGGGGGGCGGGGCAATGAGCAGTTCTTC. It codes for CASSLDGLAGGRGNEQFF.

The chain employs TRBV18 and TRBJ2-5, with 7 bases identical to TRBD2. Germline V gives CDR1 KGHSH, CDR2 LQKENI. CDR3 length: 14 residues. J was trimmed by 3 bases and V by 2 bases; bases with no gene match: 3. For the CDR3, the DNA is TGTGCCAGCTCACCAGGCGCGGGGGAAGAGACCCAGTACTTC. This gives the protein CASSPGAGEETQYF.

The V gene is TRBV7-8, the J gene TRBJ2-3; D ambiguous. Trimming shortened V by 4 bases and J by 1 base, and 9 bases separated the two germline ends. The length of the CDR3 is 14 residues. Germline V gene data show CDR1 as SGHVS and CDR2 as FQNEAQ. CDR3 nucleotides: TGTGCCAGCAGCTCCAGCCGGGGCACAGATACGCAGTATTTT. It encodes CASSSSRGTDTQYF.

V is TRBV6-5 and J is TRBJ1-1; no clear D. V shed 7 bases and J shed 1 base, with 16 bases lying between them. Germline lookup yields CDR1 MNHEY and CDR2 SVGAGI. CDR3 size: 15 residues. The CDR3 protein is CASTPARVKNTEAFF. CDR3 DNA sequence: TGTGCCAGCACACCCGCCCGGGTCAAGAACACTGAAGCTTTCTTT.

This clone was counted between two and nine times. This chain uses TRBV7-3 with TRBJ2-6, with 9 bases that match TRBD2. Germline V gene sequence: CDR1 SGHTA, CDR2 FQGTGA. Trimming at V came to 1 base and at J to 0 bases, leaving 13 bases not matched to a gene. The CDR3 is 21 residues long. CDR3 protein: CASSLRAMAAGGLSGANVLTF. The DNA of the CDR3 is TGTGCCAGCAGCTTAAGGGCTATGGCCGCGGGGGGGCTCTCTGGGGCCAACGTCCTGACTTTC.

The J gene is TRBJ2-5, the V gene TRBV7-3; D possibly corresponds to TRBD2 (6 bases). V gave up 1 base and J gave up 4 bases, with 7 bases separating them. The CDR3 is 13 amino acids. Germline V gives CDR1 SGHTA, CDR2 FQGTGA. The CDR3 DNA is TGTGCCAGCAGCTTAAAGGGAGGAGAGACCCAGTACTTC. Residues: CASSLKGGETQYF.

The chain employs TRBV4-3 and TRBJ2-3; D uncertain. V lost 1 base to trimming and J lost 2 bases, with 13 bases between them. The CDR3 has 16 residues. Germline loops: CDR1 LGHNA, CDR2 YSLEER. CDR3 protein: CASSQGTISYTDTQYF. In DNA, the CDR3 is TGCGCCAGCAGCCAAGGTACGATCTCCTACACAGATACGCAGTATTTT.

The V call is TRBV20-1, the J call TRBJ2-5; unclear D gene. The germline V gene has CDR1 DFQATT and CDR2 SNEGSKA (reference sequence). The CDR3 consists of 10 residues. The CDR3 DNA sequence: TGCATTAGTGATGGAGAGACCCAGTACTTC. It encodes CISDGETQYF.

The V and J genes are TRBV6-6 and TRBJ2-2; 8 bases match TRBD2. V trimming: 6 bases; J trimming: 2 bases; junction bases outside the gene matches: 2. CDR3 length: 14 amino acids. The germline V gene has CDR1 MNHNY and CDR2 SVGAGI (reference sequence). This CDR3 reads CASRAGGNTGELFF. The CDR3 nucleotides read TGTGCCAGCAGGGCGGGGGGAAACACCGGGGAGCTGTTTTTT.

This clone was detected a few times. This chain joins TRBV5-4 and TRBJ1-1; TRBD1 is a possible D gene (6 bases). This CDR3 contains 15 residues. Germline V CDR1 and CDR2: SGHNT, YYREEE (reference sequence). V lost 4 bases to trimming and J lost 5 bases, with 18 bases between them. CDR3: CASSPDSHMGTEAFF. DNA for the CDR3: TGTGCCAGCAGCCCGGACAGCCACATGGGGACTGAAGCTTTCTTT.

J is TRBJ1-6 and V is TRBV19; no clear D. This CDR3 contains 14 residues. The V and J ends lost 9 bases and 7 bases respectively, with 16 bases between them. Germline V lookup: CDR1 LNHDA, CDR2 SQIVND (reference sequence). The chain's CDR3 is CASGVGRGNSPLHF. The CDR3 DNA follows: TGTGCCAGCGGTGTAGGGCGAGGGAATTCACCCCTCCACTTT.

This clone was recorded a few times. This chain links TRBV25-1 with TRBJ2-1; a possible D gene is TRBD2 (5 bases). Germline assignment: CDR1 MGHDK and CDR2 SYGVNS. The CDR3 length is 14 residues. V was pared by 8 bases and J by 2 bases, with 13 bases between. The CDR3 nucleotides are TGTGCCAGCGGAACTAGTTATCCCTACAATGAGCAGTTCTTC. As protein: CASGTSYPYNEQFF. Looking up the rest from reference TRBV25-1 and TRBJ2-1 gives the full variable domain: EADIYQTPRYLVIGTGKKITLECSQTMGHDKMYWYQQDPGMELHLIHYSYGVNSTEKGDLSSESTVSRIRTEHFPLTLESARPSHTSQYLCASGTSYPYNEQFFGPGTRLTVL.

The rearrangement links TRBV9 to TRBJ2-7, with 8 bases fitting TRBD1. CDR1 SGDLS and CDR2 YYNGEE come from the germline V gene. This CDR3 is built from 14 residues. V gave up 5 bases and J gave up 7 bases; unmatched junction bases: 11. Written as DNA, the CDR3 is TGTGCCAGCAGTACTGGACAGGGTACATCGGAGCAGTACTTC. Amino acid sequence: CASSTGQGTSEQYF.

The chain joins TRBV5-1 to TRBJ2-7, with 8 nucleotides matching TRBD2. This CDR3 is 13 amino acids long. The junction had 6 bases not matched to a gene; V was cut back by 7 bases and J by 3 bases. Germline V gene data show CDR1 as SGHRS and CDR2 as YFSETQ. The CDR3 loop reads CASARGGFYEQYF. As DNA, the CDR3 is TGCGCCAGCGCCCGGGGGGGGTTCTACGAGCAGTACTTC. Complete variable domain (other parts from reference TRBV5-1 and TRBJ2-7): KAGVTQTPRYLIKTRGQQVTLSCSPISGHRSVSWYQQTPGQGLQFLFEYFSETQRNKGNFPGRFSGRQFSNSRSEMNVSTLELGDSALYLCASARGGFYEQYFGPGTRLTVT.

The chain carries TRBV5-4 and TRBJ1-1; no definite D call. The germline V gene has CDR1 SGHNT and CDR2 YYREEE (reference sequence). Deletions cut 0 bases from V and 3 bases from J, with 12 bases between. The CDR3 length is 15 residues. CDR3 bases: TGTGCCAGCAGCTTGGGGGCAGAGCTTGACACTGAAGCTTTCTTT. It encodes CASSLGAELDTEAFF.